Included here is one T cell receptor beta chain sequence, with context. This entry belongs to a study of blood T cell repertoires in COVID-19. Study at large: Acute-phase and convalescent COVID-19 samples originated in the United States, Italy and Spain. PBMCs, B-cell-depleted T cells, or T cells provided the cDNA or gDNA that made up the material.

As originally analysed: Using reference gene primer amplification, nucleated cell counts were estimated. Sequenced by immunoSEQ multiplex PCR; TCRdb stores in-frame clones only, minus some. That table supplies the V and J calls and clone size; D and trimming were determined from the DNA. The data contain approximately 80,000 clones, more than 60% of them singletons. The CDR3 totals 17 residues. V was clipped by 0 bases and J by 4 bases, with 19 bases between them. Per germline, CDR1 SGDLS and CDR2 YYNGEE. Sequences were obtained from peripheral blood. This clonotype was sampled from a human donor in a cohort sampled during active COVID-19. This sequence joins TRBV9 and TRBJ1-1; tentative D call: TRBD1 (5 bases). The CDR3 is CASSVDPPGGAGTEAFF. As DNA, the CDR3 is TGTGCCAGCAGCGTAGACCCCCCAGGAGGGGCTGGCACTGAAGCTTTCTTT.